These 23 T cell receptor beta chains originate from one sample sequenced in a study of CD4+ T cells in melanoma. The table came from immunoSEQ multiplex PCR; TCRdb's copy has only in-frame clones and leaves some out. The sample lists about 110,000 clones, around 92% occurring once. Sequencing used peripheral blood. Source of these receptors: a human donor with melanoma.

The gene calls are TRBV5-4 and TRBJ2-7, with 10 bases lining up with TRBD1. This CDR3 contains 15 residues. The V gene end was trimmed by 4 bases and the J gene end by 4 bases; junction bases not matched to a gene: 8. Germline CDR1 and CDR2: SGHNT and YYREEE (reference sequence). The CDR3 DNA sequence: TGTGCCAGCAGCCGCGGGACAGGGGAGGAATACGAGCAGTACTTC. It encodes CASSRGTGEEYEQYF.

Details on this clone: The same CDR3 can be traced to other DNA sequences in this sample. The chain recombines TRBV5-1 with TRBJ1-5; possibly TRBD1 for D (6 bases). The germline gives CDR1 SGHRS, CDR2 YFSETQ. V lost 0 bases and J lost 8, with 12 bases in between. CDR3 length equals 14 residues. CDR3 nucleotides: TGCGCCAGCAGCTTGGAACAGGGAAGTGAGCCCCAGCATTTT. Translation: CASSLEQGSEPQHF.

As DNA, the CDR3 is TGTGCCAGTGCAGGGGTCCCAGATACGCAGTATTTT. Encoded protein: CASAGVPDTQYF. The chain uses TRBV19 and TRBJ2-3, with TRBD1 as a possible D gene (6 bases). The CDR3 has 12 amino acids. Trimming cost V 8 bases and J 4 bases, with 10 bases left between them. The V gene's germline CDR1 is LNHDA and CDR2 SQIVND (reference sequence).

The V call is TRBV7-8, the J call TRBJ1-5, with D maybe TRBD1 (6 bases). Germline CDR1 reads SGHVS; CDR2 reads FQNEAQ. The CDR3 length is 16 residues. The V and J ends lost 4 bases and 0 bases respectively, with 13 bases between them. For the CDR3, the DNA is TGTGCCAGCAGCTCCAGGGTAGGGGGTAGCAATCAGCCCCAGCATTTT. Translating it yields CASSSRVGGSNQPQHF.

The CDR3 spells CASSFGQGYTEAFF. In DNA form, the CDR3 reads TGTGCCAGCAGTTTCGGACAAGGGTACACTGAAGCTTTCTTT. This sequence joins TRBV27 and TRBJ1-1; D might be TRBD1 (5 bases). From germline, CDR1 is MNHEY and CDR2 SMNVEV (reference sequence). V dropped 3 bases and J dropped 3 bases, with 11 bases sitting between them. The CDR3 consists of 14 residues.

This clone showed up just a few times. The chain is built from TRBV25-1 and TRBJ1-2; tentatively, D is TRBD1 (5 bases). This CDR3 region has 12 residues. V was shortened by 5 bases and J by 4 bases, with 8 bases between the two germline ends. Germline lookup yields CDR1 MGHDK and CDR2 SYGVNS. CDR3 sequence (DNA): TGTGCCAGCAGTTTCGACAGCTATGGCTACACCTTC. This codes for CASSFDSYGYTF.

The chain links TRBV2 to TRBJ2-3; 7 nucleotides line up with TRBD2. CDR1 SNHLY and CDR2 FYNNEI come from the germline V gene. This CDR3 contains 15 residues. The J segment lost 2 bases and the V segment lost 1 base, leaving 3 bases of the junction unmatched. The CDR3 here is CASSEGAGLTDTQYF. CDR3 coding DNA: TGTGCCAGCAGTGAAGGAGCGGGGCTCACAGATACGCAGTATTTT.

V usage is TRBV23-1 and J usage is TRBJ2-7; TRBD2 is a possible D gene (5 bases). Being an ORF, TRBV23-1 has a function that is uncertain. The CDR3 totals 14 residues. The germline V and J ends were trimmed by 0 bases and 6 bases, with 12 bases remaining between them. The CDR3 loop reads CASSQSPPRGEQYF. The CDR3 nucleotides are TGCGCCAGCAGTCAATCACCGCCCCGGGGCGAGCAGTACTTC.

This clone is a singleton in its sample. The genes are TRBV28 and TRBJ1-2; D ambiguous. V lost 6 bases and J 1 base, leaving 12 bases between the germline ends. Germline CDR1 and CDR2: MDHEN and SYDVKM. The CDR3 extends over 14 amino acids. CDR3 nucleotide sequence: TGTGCCAGCAGATTAGGCTCCCTTAACTATGGCTACACCTTC. Translating it yields CASRLGSLNYGYTF.

In this sample, this clone turned up once. CDR3: CASSLAGGDTDTQYF. The CDR3 DNA reads TGTGCCAGCAGCTTAGCGGGAGGGGACACAGATACGCAGTATTTT. V and J are TRBV11-2 and TRBJ2-3, with 8 nucleotides matching TRBD2. The length of the CDR3 is 15 residues. Germline trimming cut 1 base from V and 2 bases from J; bases unmatched to any gene: 2. Germline CDR1 is SGHAT and CDR2 is FQNNGV.

The genes are TRBV19 and TRBJ2-3; TRBD2 matches at 7 bases. This CDR3 is 14 amino acids long. In germline, CDR1 is LNHDA, CDR2 SQIVND (reference sequence). The V segment lost 4 bases and the J segment 3 bases; nucleotides outside the gene matches: 4. The CDR3, as DNA: TGTGCCAGTAGTACCCGACTAGCAACAGATACGCAGTATTTT. It yields the protein CASSTRLATDTQYF.

The chain is built from TRBV5-6 and TRBJ1-1; possibly TRBD1 for D (5 bases). CDR1 and CDR2 from the germline V gene are SGHDT and YYEEEE. V lost 0 bases and J 1 base, leaving 7 bases between the germline ends. The CDR3 sequence is 14 residues long. The CDR3 coding sequence is TGTGCCAGCAGCTTGGGGGGCCGGAACACTGAAGCTTTCTTT. It specifies CASSLGGRNTEAFF.

The V call is TRBV6-5, the J call TRBJ2-3, with 7 bases aligning to TRBD2. This CDR3 region has 15 residues. With V trimmed by 8 bases and J by 4 bases, 12 bases remained unmatched. CDR1 is MNHEY, CDR2 SVGAGI, per germline. CDR3 loop: CASLGRGLWADTQYF. The CDR3 DNA follows: TGTGCCAGCCTAGGGAGGGGCCTTTGGGCAGATACGCAGTATTTT.

This clone was detected once. The chain is built from TRBV7-2 and TRBJ2-3; no firm D call. Trimming shortened V by 3 bases and J by 8 bases, and 15 bases separated the two germline ends. The CDR3 has 14 amino acids. Germline-derived CDR1 and CDR2 are SGHTA and FQGNSA. CDR3 in amino acids: CASSFQSTLATQYF. In DNA, the CDR3 is TGTGCCAGCAGCTTTCAGTCCACTCTGGCTACGCAGTATTTT.

The chain recombines TRBV7-8 with TRBJ2-2; tentative D call: TRBD1 (6 bases). From germline, CDR1 is SGHVS and CDR2 FQNEAQ. Trimming removed 4 bases at V and 1 base at J, with 10 bases between. The CDR3 is 15 residues long. The CDR3 bases are TGTGCCAGCAGCTCCGAGACAGGGAACACCGGGGAGCTGTTTTTT. Translating it yields CASSSETGNTGELFF.

The J gene is TRBJ2-2, the V gene TRBV7-9; D not resolved. This CDR3 contains 14 residues. Germline V gene lookup returns CDR1 SEHNR and CDR2 FQNEAQ (reference sequence). V lost 1 base, J lost 6 bases, and 9 bases lay in between. The CDR3 sequence: CASSLVTGPGELFF. CDR3 nucleotides: TGTGCCAGCAGCTTAGTAACGGGCCCCGGGGAGCTGTTTTTT.

The chain recombines TRBV7-8 with TRBJ2-1, with 12 bases that match TRBD2. The CDR3 extends over 18 amino acids. V lost 1 base and J lost 2; bases outside the gene matches: 6. Germline CDR1 SGHVS, CDR2 FQNEAQ. CDR3 amino acids: CASSLVKLAGGPYNEQFF. The DNA of the CDR3 is TGTGCCAGCAGCTTAGTAAAACTAGCGGGGGGACCCTACAATGAGCAGTTCTTC.

The chain links TRBV5-1 to TRBJ2-5; D is unclear. CDR3 length: 13 amino acids. Per the germline V gene, CDR1 is SGHRS and CDR2 is YFSETQ. V was pared by 0 bases and J by 3 bases, with 6 bases between. The CDR3 reads CASSLGREETQYF. CDR3 in DNA: TGCGCCAGCAGCTTGGGGCGTGAAGAGACCCAGTACTTC.

The chain has TRBV7-3 and TRBJ2-7; 8 bases fit TRBD1. The CDR3 is 13 residues long. Germline loops: CDR1 SGHTA, CDR2 FQGTGA. Trimming removed 6 bases from V and 5 bases from J; junction bases left unmatched: 6. The CDR3 sequence: CASSPGGADEQYF. CDR3 nucleotide sequence: TGTGCCAGCAGTCCAGGGGGCGCGGACGAGCAGTACTTC.

V usage is TRBV27 and J usage is TRBJ2-7, with no clear D. Germline V CDR1 and CDR2: MNHEY, SMNVEV (reference sequence). Trimming removed 0 bases from V and 2 bases from J, with 14 bases in between. The CDR3 is 16 amino acids. The chain's CDR3 is CASSLSWTWKTYEQYF. CDR3 DNA: TGTGCCAGCAGTTTATCCTGGACCTGGAAGACCTACGAGCAGTACTTC.

The rearrangement joins TRBV7-2 to TRBJ2-5, with TRBD2 as a possible D gene (6 bases). Trimming stripped 2 bases from V and 2 bases from J, with 15 bases between. The CDR3 has 16 amino acids. The germline CDR1 and CDR2 sequences are SGHTA and FQGNSA. CDR3 sequence (DNA): TGTGCCAGCAGCTTAACGGGGAGGCGGGGTCAAGAGACCCAGTACTTC. Protein product: CASSLTGRRGQETQYF.

CDR3: CSVKTGYEQYF. In DNA form, the CDR3 reads TGCAGCGTTAAGACAGGCTACGAGCAGTACTTC. The rearrangement joins TRBV29-1 to TRBJ2-7, with a weak D call TRBD1 (6 bases). The germline CDR1 and CDR2 sequences are SQVTM and ANQGSEA. The CDR3 loop spans 11 amino acids. Between the trimmed V and J ends, which lost 5 bases and 3 bases, there was a span of 8 bases.

The chain joins TRBV11-2 to TRBJ2-2; D gene unclear. Trimming stripped 7 bases from V and 6 bases from J, with 9 bases between. The V gene's germline CDR1 is SGHAT and CDR2 FQNNGV. CDR3 size: 12 residues. CDR3 nucleotide sequence: TGTGCCAGCAACCTCGTGGCCGGGGAGCTGTTTTTT. Translated: CASNLVAGELFF.